This T cell receptor (beta chain) originates from a study of T cells in Graves' hyperthyroidism and ophthalmopathy. Study details: It was at initial diagnosis, before any treatment, that peripheral blood was collected.

General observations from the study: Ophthalmopathy onset followed model prediction by a median approximately 6.2 months. Appearing also in blood were most of the thyroid clonotypes expanded above 0.001.

Amplified TCR beta CDR3 regions came from RNA transcripts. The HTBI primer set served for first-round RT-PCR of the TCR CDR3. TCRdb re-called the multiplex PCR reads with MiXCR, one entry per CDR3 protein. The table records 250,000 to 400,000 distinct CDR3 sequences, roughly 15% of them present only once. This CDR3 region has 16 residues. CDR1 and CDR2 (germline): MNHEY, SMNVEV (reference sequence). Comments on this clonotype: Its antigen is unidentified. The junction and the germline gene differ at one end; a read error may be behind it.

Source material for PBMCs was around 10 ml fresh peripheral blood. Sequencing input: blood. The receptor was isolated from a woman aged 40-49 years with Graves' ophthalmopathy. This chain joins TRBV27 and TRBJ2-6; D may be TRBD1 (5 bases). Written as DNA, the CDR3 is TGTGCCAGCAGTTTTTACCCCCTCTCTGGGGCCGACGTCCTGACTTTC. The encoded protein is CASSFYPLSGADVLTF. Together with reference TRBV27 and TRBJ2-6, the CDR3 gives the full variable domain: EAQVTQNPRYLITVTGKKLTVTCSQNMNHEYMSWYRQDPGLGLRQIYYSMNVEVTDKGDVPEGYKVSRKEKRNFPLILESPSPNQTSLYFCASSFYPLSGADVLTFGAGSRLTVL.